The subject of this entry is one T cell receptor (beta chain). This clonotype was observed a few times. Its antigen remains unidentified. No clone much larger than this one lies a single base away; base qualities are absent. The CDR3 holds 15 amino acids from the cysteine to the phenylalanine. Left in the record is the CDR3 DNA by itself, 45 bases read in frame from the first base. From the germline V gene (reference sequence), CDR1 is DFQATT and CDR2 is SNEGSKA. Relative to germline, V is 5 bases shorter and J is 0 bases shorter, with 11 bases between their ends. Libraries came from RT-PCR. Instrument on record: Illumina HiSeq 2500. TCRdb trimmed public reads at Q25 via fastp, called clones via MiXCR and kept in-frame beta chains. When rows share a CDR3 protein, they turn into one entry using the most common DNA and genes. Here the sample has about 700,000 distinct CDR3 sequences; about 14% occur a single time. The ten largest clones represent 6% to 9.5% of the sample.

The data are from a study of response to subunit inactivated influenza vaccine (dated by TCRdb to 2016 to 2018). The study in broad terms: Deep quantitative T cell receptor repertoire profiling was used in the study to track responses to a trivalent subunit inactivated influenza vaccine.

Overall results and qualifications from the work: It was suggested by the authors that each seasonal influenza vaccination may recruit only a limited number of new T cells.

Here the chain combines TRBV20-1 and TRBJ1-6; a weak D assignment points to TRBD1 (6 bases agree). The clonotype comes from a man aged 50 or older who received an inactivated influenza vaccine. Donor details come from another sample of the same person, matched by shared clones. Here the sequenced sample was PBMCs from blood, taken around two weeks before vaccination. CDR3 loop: CSAHQGSSYNSPLHF. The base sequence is TGCAGTGCTCATCAGGGGAGCTCCTATAATTCACCCCTCCACTTT.